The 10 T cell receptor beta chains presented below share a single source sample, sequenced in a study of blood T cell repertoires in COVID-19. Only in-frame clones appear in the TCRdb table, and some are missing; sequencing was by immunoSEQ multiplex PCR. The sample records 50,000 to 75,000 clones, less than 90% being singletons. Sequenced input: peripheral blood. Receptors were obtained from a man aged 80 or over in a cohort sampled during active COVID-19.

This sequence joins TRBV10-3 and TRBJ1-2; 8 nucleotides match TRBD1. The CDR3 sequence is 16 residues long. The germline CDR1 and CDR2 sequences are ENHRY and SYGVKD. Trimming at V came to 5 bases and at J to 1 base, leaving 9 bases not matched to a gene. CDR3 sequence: CAISQTDRGNNYGYTF. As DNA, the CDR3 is TGTGCCATCAGTCAAACCGACAGGGGAAATAACTATGGCTACACCTTC.

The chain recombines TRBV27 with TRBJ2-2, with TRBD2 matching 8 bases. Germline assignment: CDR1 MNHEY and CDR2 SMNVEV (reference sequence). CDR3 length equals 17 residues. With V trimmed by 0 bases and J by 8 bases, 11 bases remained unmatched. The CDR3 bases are TGTGCCAGCAGTTTATCGAAACTAGCGGCAGCGTTGGGGGAGCTGTTTTTT. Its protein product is CASSLSKLAAALGELFF.

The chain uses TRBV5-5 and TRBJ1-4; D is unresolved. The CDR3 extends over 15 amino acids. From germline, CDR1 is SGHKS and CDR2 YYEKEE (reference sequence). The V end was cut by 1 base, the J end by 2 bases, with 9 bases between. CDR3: CASSLSTDTNEKLFF. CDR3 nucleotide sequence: TGTGCCAGCAGCTTGAGTACAGATACTAATGAAAAACTGTTTTTT.

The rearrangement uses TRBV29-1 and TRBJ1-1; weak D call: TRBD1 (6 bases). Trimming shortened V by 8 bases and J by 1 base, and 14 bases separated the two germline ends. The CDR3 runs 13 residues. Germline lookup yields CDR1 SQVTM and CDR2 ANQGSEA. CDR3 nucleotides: TGCAGCCAATACAGGGTCGCGAACACTGAAGCTTTCTTT. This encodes CSQYRVANTEAFF.

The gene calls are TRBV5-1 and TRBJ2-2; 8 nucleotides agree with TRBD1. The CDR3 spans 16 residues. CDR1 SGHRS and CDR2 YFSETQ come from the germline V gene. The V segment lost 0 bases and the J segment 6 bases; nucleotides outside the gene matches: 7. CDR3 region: CASSLAAQGAAGELFF. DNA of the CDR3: TGCGCCAGCAGCTTGGCCGCTCAGGGGGCAGCCGGGGAGCTGTTTTTT.

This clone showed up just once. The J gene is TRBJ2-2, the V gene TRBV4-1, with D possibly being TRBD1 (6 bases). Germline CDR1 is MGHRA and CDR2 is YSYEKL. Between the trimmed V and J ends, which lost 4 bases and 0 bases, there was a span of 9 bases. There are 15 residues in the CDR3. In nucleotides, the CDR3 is TGCGCCAGCAGCCCGGGACATACGAACACCGGGGAGCTGTTTTTT. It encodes CASSPGHTNTGELFF.

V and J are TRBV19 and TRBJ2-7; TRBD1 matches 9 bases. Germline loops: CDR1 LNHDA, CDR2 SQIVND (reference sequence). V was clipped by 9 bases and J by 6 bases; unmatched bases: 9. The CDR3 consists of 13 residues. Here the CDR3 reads CASRKGQGGEQYF. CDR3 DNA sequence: TGTGCCAGCCGAAAGGGACAGGGCGGCGAGCAGTACTTC.

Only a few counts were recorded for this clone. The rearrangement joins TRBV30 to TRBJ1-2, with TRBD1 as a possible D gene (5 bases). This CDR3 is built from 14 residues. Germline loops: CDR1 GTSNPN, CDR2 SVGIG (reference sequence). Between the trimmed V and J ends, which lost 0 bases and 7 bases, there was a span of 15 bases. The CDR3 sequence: CAWSVGSGGAGYTF. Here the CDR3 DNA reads TGTGCCTGGAGTGTAGGTTCGGGGGGAGCTGGCTACACCTTC.

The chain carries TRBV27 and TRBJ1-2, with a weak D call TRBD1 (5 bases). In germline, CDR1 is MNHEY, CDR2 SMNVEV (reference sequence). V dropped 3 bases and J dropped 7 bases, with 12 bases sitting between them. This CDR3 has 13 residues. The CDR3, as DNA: TGTGCCAGCAGTTTTACCAGGGAAACTGGCTACACCTTC. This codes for CASSFTRETGYTF.

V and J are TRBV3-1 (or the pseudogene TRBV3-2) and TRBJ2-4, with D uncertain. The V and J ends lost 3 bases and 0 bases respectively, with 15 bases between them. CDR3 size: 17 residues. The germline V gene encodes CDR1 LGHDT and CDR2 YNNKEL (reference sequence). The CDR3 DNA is TGTGCCAGCAGCCACCTGGGTAGCAGCTTAGCCAAAAACATTCAGTACTTC. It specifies CASSHLGSSLAKNIQYF.